This TCR beta chain came from a study of T cells after somatic rescue of genetic block. TCRdb's copy holds only in-frame clones and misses some; the assay was immunoSEQ multiplex PCR. The repertoire holds fewer than 150,000 clones, with about 93% as singletons. The sample taken for sequencing was peripheral blood mononuclear cells (PBMCs). This clonotype was obtained from a woman in her late teens or twenties.

CDR3 protein: CASSLDRVINNEQFF. The CDR3 DNA reads TGCGCCAGCAGCTTGGACAGGGTTATCAACAATGAGCAGTTCTTC. The chain combines TRBV5-1 with TRBJ2-1; possibly TRBD1 for D (6 bases). Germline V gene sequence: CDR1 SGHRS, CDR2 YFSETQ. The CDR3 length is 15 residues. V was clipped by 0 bases and J by 5 bases, with 12 bases between them.